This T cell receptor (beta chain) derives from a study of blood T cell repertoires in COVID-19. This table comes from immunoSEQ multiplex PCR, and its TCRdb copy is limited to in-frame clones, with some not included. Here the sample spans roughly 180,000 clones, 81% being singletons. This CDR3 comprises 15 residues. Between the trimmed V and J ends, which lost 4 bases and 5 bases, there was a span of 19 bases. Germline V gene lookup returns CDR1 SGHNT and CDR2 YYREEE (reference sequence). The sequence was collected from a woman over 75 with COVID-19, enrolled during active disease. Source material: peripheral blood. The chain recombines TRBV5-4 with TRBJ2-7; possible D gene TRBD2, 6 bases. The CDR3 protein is CASSRGGKKHNEQYF. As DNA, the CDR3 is TGTGCCAGCAGCCGTGGCGGGAAGAAACATAACGAGCAGTACTTC.